Each of the 7 T cell receptor beta chains below was sequenced from the same sample in a study of cytomegalovirus exposure and HLA in healthy donors. The PCR was carried out with 60 Vbeta primers and 13 Jbeta primers. The repertoire was sequenced with immunoSEQ multiplex PCR; TCRdb's copy has only in-frame clones and lacks some. The data show 180,000 or so clones, 65% to 85% seen once. Sequenced sample: PBMCs. These receptors were collected from a girl aged 10-17 years in good health and CMV-seropositive.

This rearrangement joins TRBV5-1 to TRBJ2-7; D perhaps matches TRBD1 (6 bases). Germline V gives CDR1 SGHRS, CDR2 YFSETQ. The CDR3 consists of 11 residues. The germline V and J ends were trimmed by 5 bases and 7 bases, with 10 bases remaining between them. In DNA, the CDR3 is TGCGCCAGCAGATCAGGGGTTGAGCAGTACTTC. This gives the protein CASRSGVEQYF.

This clone was observed a single time. The sample has other DNA sequences that encode this CDR3 too. This rearrangement joins TRBV19 to TRBJ1-1; 7 bases map to TRBD1. V dropped 10 bases and J dropped 0; count of bases not matched to a gene: 5. This CDR3 is built from 13 residues. CDR1 LNHDA and CDR2 SQIVND come from the germline V gene (reference sequence). DNA of the CDR3: TGTGCCACTCGGGACAGATTGAACACTGAAGCTTTCTTT. Translating gives CATRDRLNTEAFF.

V and J are TRBV7-9 and TRBJ2-1; TRBD1 matches at 9 bases. The V segment lost 6 bases and the J segment 9 bases; nucleotides outside the gene matches: 12. CDR3 size: 15 residues. Germline V gene lookup returns CDR1 SEHNR and CDR2 FQNEAQ (reference sequence). CDR3 nucleotide sequence: TGTGCCAGCAGAGAGACACAGGGGGCGGGAGCTGAGCAGTTCTTC. Translated, it gives CASRETQGAGAEQFF.

The rearrangement uses TRBV5-4 and TRBJ2-6; D gene uncertain. This CDR3 spans 19 amino acids. Germline V gene lookup returns CDR1 SGHNT and CDR2 YYREEE (reference sequence). V lost 1 base, J lost 0 bases, and 17 bases lay in between. CDR3 in amino acids: CASSLSRFSLISGANVLTF. The CDR3 DNA follows: TGTGCCAGCAGCTTGTCCAGGTTCTCCTTGATCTCTGGGGCCAACGTCCTGACTTTC.

The chain employs TRBV6-1 and TRBJ1-5, with 8 positions matching TRBD1. Germline V CDR1 and CDR2: MNHNS, SASEGT. CDR3 length equals 14 residues. The V gene end was trimmed by 6 bases and the J gene end by 4 bases; junction bases not matched to a gene: 5. CDR3 loop: CASRDYRGNQPQHF. CDR3 DNA sequence: TGTGCCAGCAGGGACTACAGGGGGAATCAGCCCCAGCATTTT.

The chain combines TRBV5-5 with TRBJ1-2, with D unresolved. The CDR3 covers 12 residues. The V and J ends lost 4 bases and 0 bases respectively, with 4 bases between them. Germline CDR1 SGHKS, CDR2 YYEKEE (reference sequence). The CDR3 nucleotides are TGTGCCAGCAGCGCAGCTAACTATGGCTACACCTTC. The encoded protein is CASSAANYGYTF. The whole variable domain, remainder taken from reference TRBV5-5 and TRBJ1-2, is DAGVTQSPTHLIKTRGQQVTLRCSPISGHKSVSWYQQVLGQGPQFIFQYYEKEERGRGNFPDRFSARQFPNYSSELNVNALLLGDSALYLCASSAANYGYTFGSGTRLTVV.

This chain links TRBV7-2 with TRBJ2-1; a weak D match, TRBD2 (6 bases). V was cut by 3 bases and J by 0 bases, with 12 bases left in between. This CDR3 has 16 residues. Germline CDR1 is SGHTA and CDR2 is FQGNSA. The CDR3, as DNA: TGTGCCAGCAGCTTCTATAGCGGATTCTCCTACAATGAGCAGTTCTTC. Its protein product is CASSFYSGFSYNEQFF.